The clone carrying this T cell receptor (beta chain) was recorded a few times. What it binds is not known. The sample is drawn from a study of blood T cells in healthy people across ages. Looking at the study overall: Every two T cells gave about one barcoded beta molecule via template switching.

Study findings and constraints: It was found that TCR beta diversity correlated strongly with the percentage of naive T cells. Long-lived donors had more naive CD4+ cells and higher diversity than aged donors. Getting older went along with TCR beta diversity per million T cells dropping roughly linearly.

Losses at the gene ends were 6 bases for V and 5 bases for J; bases not matched to a gene: 9. There are 16 residues in the CDR3. It was with a sample-barcoded 5' primer and a J-beta primer mix that a second PCR of about 6 to 12 cycles was run. One entry per CDR3 protein results from TCRdb running MiXCR on the 5' RACE reads. This sample has 800,000 or so distinct CDR3 sequences, with approximately 65% found just once. This chain joins TRBV12-3 or TRBV12-4 and TRBJ2-5; 13 bases are a match to TRBD2. The sequence was obtained from a man under 40 in good health. The sample was blood. The CDR3 bases are TGTGCCAGCAGCCCTACTAGCGGGGGGGCAACTGAGACCCAGTACTTC. Residues: CASSPTSGGATETQYF.